This TCR beta chain was obtained from a study of cytomegalovirus exposure and HLA in healthy donors (dated 2017 in TCRdb). As for the study more broadly: An earlier analysis of several hundred of the donors reported roughly 300 Gb of sequence data and 100 million to 140 million unique TCR beta sequences from about 179 million T cells. An early release that covered fewer than 750 HLA-typed donors contained approximately 300 gigabases of sequencing data and tens of millions of unique TCR sequences. Of the approximately 400 genotyped donors, over 65% fell in the genetic ancestry cluster associated with self-reported Caucasian donors. The study aimed to test whether signatures of past pathogen exposure could be identified by cataloging public T cell receptors. The T cell repertoires of 670 or so subjects were profiled by immunosequencing and related to cytomegalovirus serostatus. Besides the first cohort of roughly 640 subjects, a separate validation cohort made up of over 100 different subjects was used. The study combined high-throughput TCR immunosequencing, statistical association of individual TCRs with disease status, and machine learning to predict cytomegalovirus infection status. In a later analysis, previously published TCR beta repertoires from 666 donors were re-analyzed and high-resolution HLA genotyping was added so that TCR occurrence patterns could be studied. Rather than drawing on any new phenotypic data, the later analysis identified candidate immune exposures from TCR beta sequences and the way those sequences occurred across donors. To decide whether each TCR beta V gene segment behaved as functional or pseudogenic, an earlier analysis of approximately 590 of the donors relied on high-throughput TCR beta sequencing. Donor age, sex, ethnicity and CMV serostatus were compiled together with the repertoire data. Genome-wide SNP genotypes for about 65% of the 666 donors were used in a later genetic analysis, which treated that subset as a discovery cohort. All discovery cohort repertoires had been generated using a single sequencing platform. HLA typing included class I and class II loci at four-digit resolution. Typing coverage differed by locus: A, B, C, DRB1 and DQB1 were typed in roughly 620-640 donors, DQA1 in roughly 500, DPA1 in 600 to 610, and DPB1 in just under 480. A handful of DR-DQ haplotypes were handled as single units for association and clustering because linkage in the cohort was strong. Across 398 genotyped donors of the cohort, an average of 235,054 unique TCR beta nucleotide sequences per donor were sequenced, and around 19% of those sequences were non-productive.

The library was built by means of the immunoSEQ multiplex PCR assay. A mixture of 60 forward primers for TCR Vbeta segments and 13 reverse primers for TCR Jbeta segments was used in the multiplex PCR. A multiplex PCR assay on genomic DNA amplified the CDR3 region of rearranged TCR beta genes. On the Illumina HiSeq System, the amplified TCR beta libraries were sequenced as 87-base-pair reads. On the authors' methods: A later analysis tallied approximately 87 million unique TCR beta chains across the 660 or so repertoires, and about 10 million of those chains were shared by two or more donors. Raw reads were error-corrected and collapsed into unique sequences by a nearest-neighbor algorithm in which closely related sequences were merged to remove PCR and sequencing errors. V, D and J gene segments were assigned by aligning CDR3 sequences to IMGT reference sequences. Each retained sequence needed at least a six-nucleotide match to both a V gene segment and a J gene segment. Rearrangements were classified as productive when the CDR3 lacked stop codons and remained in frame with V and J, and all other rearrangements were classified as non-productive. CDR3 was defined according to IMGT convention as the region running from the second conserved V-encoded cysteine to the conserved J-encoded phenylalanine. In an earlier analysis of around 540 of the donors, sequences lacking an unambiguous match to a single V gene segment were excluded. An earlier analysis of over 450 of the donors classified V segments as functional when productive rearrangements were above 56.7% and as segregating when the standard deviation between donors was above 5%. A statistical classification framework was built for diagnosing cytomegalovirus status from the catalog of TCR beta chain sequences. In a later analysis, V and J genes were assigned by comparing TCR nucleotide sequences against IMGT/GENE-DB human TR gene sequences. In a later analysis, CDR3 sequences and most-parsimonious VDJ recombination scenarios were assigned using the TCRdist pipeline. In a later analysis, each TCR beta chain was defined by its CDR3 amino acid sequence together with its V-gene family, and reads lacking a unique V-gene family were excluded. In a later analysis, 550 to 650 highly shared, low-generation-probability nucleotide sequences were removed to address suspected cross-contamination and a sequencing artifact. For each public chain, a later analysis derived a clonal expansion index from normalized ranks of inferred template counts within each repertoire. A later analysis computed generation probabilities with a VDJ recombination model fitted to out-of-frame rearrangements, and checked the results against IGoR. Hypergeometric tests were used in a later analysis to score TCR-TCR, TCR-HLA and TCR-CMV co-occurrence, with a repertoire-size bias correction applied to the TCR pairs. A later analysis estimated false discovery rates by permuting HLA or CMV assignments 20 times. In a later analysis, co-occurring TCRs were grouped using DBSCAN, with TCRdist sequence similarity added in when clustering inside HLA-allele-positive subsets. Repertoires with fewer than 30,000 or more than 120,000 public chains were left out of co-occurrence clustering, as were about five repertoires with anomalous nucleotide sharing. The immuneACCESS repertoire file appears here via TCRdb, limited to in-frame rearrangements. These files lack a portion of the clones; in checked studies, under half of the deficit traces to unresolved V genes, and the cause of the others is not known. V and J calls and clone size follow that table, whereas D and trimming were derived from the DNA. Counted in this sample were some 100,000 clones; just under 70% of them appeared once. The ten largest clonotypes hold about 5% of the sample.

Summary of the overall study and its limitations: A later analysis found that HLA-associated TCR beta chains were more clonally expanded and had lower generation probabilities than equally common non-associated chains. Specific HLA alleles were associated with over 15,000 TCR beta sequences at a false discovery rate of 0.05 in a later analysis. A cluster of highly shared sequence variants was judged likely to represent a technical artifact of the sequencing pipeline. Linkage disequilibrium might explain the correlated functional status among segregating V segments, but an unknown experimental factor could not be ruled out. In the study, around 150 TCR beta chains were listed as associated with cytomegalovirus. Most TCR sequences were seen in very few donors, while some public TCRs were found in many individuals. In a later analysis, most CMV-associated TCR beta chains were found to appear HLA-restricted, with HLA associations seemingly driven largely by CMV exposure. Because counts were too low, under 20 rarely observed V segments, including chromosome 9 orphons, were left out of the earlier analysis of 587 of the donors. In vitro tests confirmed that a few of the cytomegalovirus-associated TCR beta chains recognize cytomegalovirus antigens. Because some donors lacked HLA typing at each locus, the association tests relied only on the typed subset. An association between a missense DCLRE1C variant and V-gene and J-gene trimming of TCR beta chains was found in a later genetic analysis and replicated in an independent cohort. In this cohort, only TCR beta chains were sequenced, and detectable features were limited by the absence of alpha or paired-chain data. The classifier was reported to diagnose cytomegalovirus status with high specificity and sensitivity in both the original and validation cohorts. A later genetic analysis reported fewer N-insertions in productive TCRs among donors in an Asian-associated ancestry cluster than the 666-donor mean. It was suggested by the authors that the approach could potentially be generalized to other disease states and immunological phenotypes. In an earlier analysis of more than 450 of the donors, most TCR beta V segments were observed in productive rearrangements about 87% or about 30% of the time, broadly matching IMGT annotations. Assigning TCR associations to individual alleles was difficult when HLA alleles, especially DR and DQ, strongly co-occurred. Immune exposure information for the cohort was limited to CMV serostatus. In a later analysis, the rate of TCR association differed among HLA loci, with DRB1 alleles having the most associated TCRs and HLA-C alleles having the fewest. A further reported finding was that TCR beta sequences accurately predicted the HLA-A and HLA-B alleles for most subjects in the first cohort. Several of the top co-occurrence clusters appeared to be linked to parvovirus B19, influenza, CMV and Epstein-Barr virus, according to a later analysis. Presence/absence analyses assumed roughly uniform sequencing depth across donors, an assumption that may not hold.

The cohort consisted of 670 or so healthy bone marrow donors. Cohort members were all nominally healthy when sampled, although unrecorded immune exposures were likely present. The donor tested CMV seropositive, placing the donor among the 289 seropositive members of the cohort. A peripheral blood sample was collected from each donor, and TCR beta sequencing was performed on peripheral blood mononuclear cells. The Qiagen DNeasy Blood Extraction Kit was used to extract genomic DNA from the blood cell samples. A word on this clone: There is no known antigen for this receptor. No base-level quality is on record; no much larger clone is a single base apart.

Sample: PBMCs. This TCR derives from a woman in her sixties or seventies in good health and CMV-seropositive.

CDR3 region: CASSVGALETQYF. The DNA reads as follows: TGTGCCAGCAGCGTAGGAGCGCTGGAGACCCAGTACTTC. Recombination linked TRBV9 to TRBJ2-5; no D gene call is confident. V is cut by 0 bases and J by 5 bases, and the space between the germline ends is 8 bases. The CDR3 holds 13 amino acids from the cysteine to the phenylalanine. Here the CDR3 DNA is all that survives: 39 bases in frame from base 1. Per the germline V gene, SGDLS is the CDR1 and YYNGEE is the CDR2.